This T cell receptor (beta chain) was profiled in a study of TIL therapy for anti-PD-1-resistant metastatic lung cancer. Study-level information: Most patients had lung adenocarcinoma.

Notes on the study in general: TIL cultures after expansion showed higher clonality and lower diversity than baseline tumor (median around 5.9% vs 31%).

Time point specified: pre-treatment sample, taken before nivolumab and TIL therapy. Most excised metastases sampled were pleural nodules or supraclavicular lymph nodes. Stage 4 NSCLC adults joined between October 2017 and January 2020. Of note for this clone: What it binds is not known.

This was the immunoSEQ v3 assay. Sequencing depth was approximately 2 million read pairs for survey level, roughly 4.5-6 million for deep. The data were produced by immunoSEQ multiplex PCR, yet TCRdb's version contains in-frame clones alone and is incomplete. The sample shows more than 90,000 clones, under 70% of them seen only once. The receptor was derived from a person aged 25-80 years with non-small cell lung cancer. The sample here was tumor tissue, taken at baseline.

CDR3 in DNA: TGTGCCAGCAGCGCATTAGCGGGGGGGCTAAGCACAGATACGCAGTATTTT. Its protein is CASSALAGGLSTDTQYF. The chain uses TRBV9 and TRBJ2-3, with TRBD2 matching over 11 bases. The trim removed 3 bases at V and 0 bases at J, leaving 6 bases unmatched. Per the germline V gene, CDR1 is SGDLS and CDR2 is YYNGEE. The CDR3 loop spans 17 amino acids.